Below, 21 T cell receptor beta chains from the same sample are listed, as sequenced in a study of long-term antiretroviral therapy in people with HIV. At survey level, the immunoSEQ assay was run in its v3.0 version. Sequencing used immunoSEQ multiplex PCR; TCRdb keeps in-frame clones, though not all of them. The sample shows about 14,000 clones, 88% of them seen only once. The specimen was unsorted PBMCs, collected 6.2 years after starting antiretroviral therapy. These receptors all stem from a man aged 40-49 years with HIV.

The rearrangement links TRBV6-1 to TRBJ2-3; TRBD2 matches 8 bases. The V gene end was trimmed by 3 bases and the J gene end by 3 bases; junction bases not matched to a gene: 5. In germline, CDR1 is MNHNS, CDR2 SASEGT. The length of the CDR3 is 15 residues. DNA for the CDR3: TGTGCCAGCAGTGAGTACCTAGCGGGTACAGATACGCAGTATTTT. Translating gives CASSEYLAGTDTQYF.

The chain links TRBV19 to TRBJ1-2; D unresolved. Germline CDR1 LNHDA, CDR2 SQIVND (reference sequence). The CDR3 consists of 11 residues. V was cut by 3 bases and J by 8 bases, with 7 bases left in between. Written as DNA, the CDR3 is TGTGCCAGTAGTATCTGGGAGGGCTACACCTTC. Translating gives CASSIWEGYTF.

The rearrangement uses TRBV19 and TRBJ2-7; no reliable D call. Trimming removed 3 bases from V and 0 bases from J, with 9 bases in between. Germline V gene lookup returns CDR1 LNHDA and CDR2 SQIVND (reference sequence). The CDR3 contains 14 residues. The CDR3 here is CASSMGSLSYEQYF. Written as DNA, the CDR3 is TGTGCCAGTAGTATGGGGTCCCTCTCCTACGAGCAGTACTTC.

The chain is built from TRBV7-2 and TRBJ1-2; D call uncertain. The germline V and J ends were trimmed by 0 bases and 4 bases, with 9 bases remaining between them. The CDR3 has 14 residues. Germline CDR1 SGHTA, CDR2 FQGNSA. The CDR3 region has the DNA TGTGCCAGCAGCTTAGCTCGGAGCTTCTATGGCTACACCTTC. It yields the protein CASSLARSFYGYTF. Full variable domain (rest looked up from reference TRBV7-2 and TRBJ1-2): GAGVSQSPSNKVTEKGKDVELRCDPISGHTALYWYRQSLGQGLEFLIYFQGNSAPDKSGLPSDRFSAERTGGSVSTLTIQRTQQEDSAVYLCASSLARSFYGYTFGSGTRLTVV.

This CDR3 reads CASSAKRWNTGELFF. DNA of the CDR3: TGTGCCAGCAGCGCTAAACGGTGGAACACCGGGGAGCTGTTTTTT. The V and J genes are TRBV7-9 and TRBJ2-2; D remains unclear. There are 15 residues in the CDR3. V was cut by 5 bases and J by 1 base, with 11 bases left in between. Looked up from germline, CDR1 is SEHNR and CDR2 is FQNEAQ (reference sequence).

The V gene is TRBV5-1, the J gene TRBJ2-5, with D uncertain. The CDR3 runs 14 residues. Germline V gene data show CDR1 as SGHRS and CDR2 as YFSETQ. The V gene lost 4 bases and the J gene lost 1 base, with 11 bases spanning the gap. CDR3 DNA sequence: TGCGCCAGCAGCCTGGGTGGGGTCCAAGAGACCCAGTACTTC. Translating gives CASSLGGVQETQYF.

This clone was seen once. This chain connects TRBV29-1 to TRBJ2-6; D not resolved. The CDR3 is made up of 13 amino acids. From germline, CDR1 is SQVTM and CDR2 ANQGSEA. Trimming cost V 6 bases and J 2 bases, with 8 bases left between them. As DNA, the CDR3 is TGCAGCGTAGAAAGGGCTGGGGCCAACGTCCTGACTTTC. This translates into CSVERAGANVLTF.

This rearrangement joins TRBV7-2 to TRBJ2-7, with D possibly matching TRBD2 (5 bases). CDR1 and CDR2 from the germline V gene are SGHTA and FQGNSA. Trimming pared 1 base from V and 2 bases from J, leaving 15 bases between. The CDR3 is made up of 16 amino acids. The CDR3 sequence: CASSLGKAGTAYEQYF. CDR3 bases: TGTGCCAGCAGCTTAGGAAAGGCGGGCACCGCCTACGAGCAGTACTTC.

A single count supports this clone. The rearrangement links TRBV5-1 to TRBJ2-2; 10 nucleotides line up with TRBD2. Trimming took 0 bases from V and 4 from J; bases not matched to a gene: 6. Germline V gene sequence: CDR1 SGHRS, CDR2 YFSETQ. The CDR3 extends over 17 amino acids. CDR3 region: CASSLVGTSEGTGELFF. Here the CDR3 DNA reads TGCGCCAGCAGCTTGGTGGGGACTAGCGAGGGCACCGGGGAGCTGTTTTTT.

The V call is TRBV9, the J call TRBJ2-1; D assignment may be TRBD1 or TRBD2 (5 bases each). The V end was cut by 2 bases, the J end by 3 bases, with 12 bases between. CDR3 size: 15 residues. CDR1 and CDR2 (germline): SGDLS, YYNGEE. The CDR3 loop reads CASSVEGSVYNEQFF. As DNA, the CDR3 is TGTGCCAGCAGCGTTGAGGGGTCGGTCTACAATGAGCAGTTCTTC.

V usage is TRBV11-2 and J usage is TRBJ2-4; TRBD1 is a possible D gene (6 bases). With 2 bases removed from V and 6 bases from J, the gap between germline ends came to 14 bases. Germline loops: CDR1 SGHAT, CDR2 FQNNGV. The CDR3 contains 15 residues. CDR3 in amino acids: CASSLFRSQGNIQYF. The CDR3 nucleotides read TGTGCCAGCAGCTTATTCAGGTCACAGGGAAACATTCAGTACTTC.

This chain joins TRBV27 and TRBJ1-1; D not certain. Trimming took 0 bases from V and 2 from J, leaving 4 bases between them. This CDR3 region has 13 residues. CDR1 and CDR2 from the germline V gene are MNHEY and SMNVEV (reference sequence). The chain's CDR3 is CASSLSENTEAFF. In nucleotides, the CDR3 is TGTGCCAGCAGTTTATCTGAAAACACTGAAGCTTTCTTT.

This clone was detected once. J is TRBJ2-5 and V is TRBV7-8; 7 nucleotides match TRBD2. V shed 5 bases, J shed 2 bases, and the junction held 14 bases outside the gene matches. The CDR3 totals 17 residues. Germline lookup yields CDR1 SGHVS and CDR2 FQNEAQ. The CDR3 coding sequence is TGTGCCAGCAGCCCTGGACTAGAGAGGCCAACACAAGAGACCCAGTACTTC. This encodes CASSPGLERPTQETQYF. Using reference TRBV7-8 and TRBJ2-5 for the parts outside the CDR3, the full variable domain is GAGVSQSPRYKVAKRGQDVALRCDPISGHVSLFWYQQALGQGPEFLTYFQNEAQLDKSGLPSDRFFAERPEGSVSTLKIQRTQQEDSAVYLCASSPGLERPTQETQYFGPGTRLLVL.

The gene calls are TRBV27 and TRBJ2-6, with D unresolved. Germline CDR1 is MNHEY and CDR2 is SMNVEV (reference sequence). V gave up 5 bases and J gave up 3 bases, with 20 bases separating them. This CDR3 is 18 amino acids long. The CDR3 sequence: CASSAVSSRPHGANVLTF. In DNA form, the CDR3 reads TGTGCCAGCAGTGCTGTGTCGAGCAGGCCTCATGGGGCCAACGTCCTGACTTTC.

In its sample, this clone is medium-sized. The rearrangement uses TRBV27 and TRBJ2-1; no clear D. Deletions cut 3 bases from V and 4 bases from J, with 7 bases between. The germline CDR1 and CDR2 sequences are MNHEY and SMNVEV (reference sequence). The CDR3 is 13 residues long. CDR3 residues: CASSFRAYNEQFF. The CDR3 coding sequence is TGTGCCAGCAGTTTTAGGGCGTACAATGAGCAGTTCTTC.

CDR3: CASANTGGLIEKLFF. CDR3 sequence (DNA): TGCGCCAGCGCGAACACAGGGGGCTTGATTGAAAAACTGTTTTTT. The chain recombines TRBV5-1 with TRBJ1-4; 9 nucleotides agree with TRBD1. CDR3 size: 15 residues. Germline-derived CDR1 and CDR2 are SGHRS and YFSETQ. V dropped 7 bases and J dropped 7; count of bases not matched to a gene: 11.

The rearrangement uses TRBV27 and TRBJ1-2; D might be TRBD1 (5 bases). The CDR3 spans 14 residues. In germline, CDR1 is MNHEY, CDR2 SMNVEV (reference sequence). The V gene lost 5 bases and the J gene lost 6 bases, with 16 bases spanning the gap. The CDR3 DNA reads as TGTGCCAGCAGTCGGGCGGGGGTAGTGAATGGCTACACCTTC. Translated, it gives CASSRAGVVNGYTF.

V usage is TRBV19 and J usage is TRBJ2-3, with a weak D call TRBD2 (6 bases). In germline, CDR1 is LNHDA, CDR2 SQIVND (reference sequence). Trimming removed 6 bases from V and 2 bases from J, with 12 bases in between. This CDR3 has 14 amino acids. CDR3 protein: CASSLGGNTDTQYF. Here the CDR3 DNA reads TGTGCCAGTAGCCTCGGGGGTAACACAGATACGCAGTATTTT. Together with reference TRBV19 and TRBJ2-3, the CDR3 gives the full variable domain: DGGITQSPKYLFRKEGQNVTLSCEQNLNHDAMYWYRQDPGQGLRLIYYSQIVNDFQKGDIAEGYSVSREKKESFPLTVTSAQKNPTAFYLCASSLGGNTDTQYFGPGTRLTVL.

V gene TRBV19 combines with J gene TRBJ1-1; D is possibly TRBD1 (6 bases). Trimming took off 7 bases at V and 2 bases at J, with 11 bases between the two ends. CDR3 size: 13 residues. Germline assignment: CDR1 LNHDA and CDR2 SQIVND (reference sequence). In DNA form, the CDR3 reads TGTGCCAGTATCGGACAGCCTAACACTGAAGCTTTCTTT. Its translation: CASIGQPNTEAFF.

J is TRBJ2-1 and V is TRBV9; D is undetermined. The V gene's germline CDR1 is SGDLS and CDR2 YYNGEE. The CDR3 runs 13 residues. The ends were cut back, 0 bases at V and 9 bases at J, with 10 bases in the middle. The CDR3 here is CASSVGAAGEQFF. In DNA form, the CDR3 reads TGTGCCAGCAGCGTAGGGGCAGCTGGTGAGCAGTTCTTC.

V gene TRBV9 combines with J gene TRBJ2-1; the match to TRBD2 covers 9 bases. This CDR3 has 14 amino acids. Germline CDR1 reads SGDLS; CDR2 reads YYNGEE. V lost 0 bases to trimming and J lost 8 bases; unmatched junction nucleotides: 3. CDR3 bases: TGTGCCAGCAGCGTAGCCCCTAGCGGGGATGAGCAGTTCTTC. The encoded protein is CASSVAPSGDEQFF.